What follows is one T cell receptor (beta chain) and its context. Clones were read by immunoSEQ multiplex PCR, and TCRdb kept only the in-frame ones, dropping some. The sample contains hundreds of thousands of clones, more than 85% of which appear only once. The data were taken from a study of brain T cells in children with intractable seizures. From germline, CDR1 is SNHLY and CDR2 FYNNEI. The length of the CDR3 is 12 residues. The V gene end was trimmed by 4 bases and the J gene end by 8 bases; junction bases not matched to a gene: 2. Documented time point: blood from clinic visit 5 months post-surgery; TSC patient then seizure free. The sequenced cases were selected for having the highest brain T cell transcript signatures.

The input for sequencing was peripheral blood, taken roughly 5 months after surgery. This TCR came from a boy under three years old with tuberous sclerosis and intractable seizures. The chain carries TRBV2 and TRBJ2-1, with 7 positions matching TRBD1. The CDR3 is CASSGQGHEQFF. DNA of the CDR3: TGTGCCAGCAGTGGACAGGGCCATGAGCAGTTCTTC.